These T cell receptor beta chains were read from a single sample in a study of beta chain features in type 1 diabetes. Sequenced by immunoSEQ multiplex PCR; TCRdb stores in-frame clones only, minus some. The table has nearly 700,000 clones, around 15% seen once. Sequences were obtained from naive CD4+ T cells from blood. Source of these receptors: a young man with type 1 diabetes. Each CDR3 is given with its conserved first and last residue. D genes are given only for firm matches. Clone size is shown for a subset of rows, as once, few, many or a class of expanded clone.

J,V,size,D,DNA,CDR3
TRBJ1-2,TRBV7-9,NA,TRBD1,TGTGCCAGCAGCCCCGGGACAGGGTATGGCTACACCTTC,CASSPGTGYGYTF
TRBJ2-5,TRBV2,NA,NA,TGTGCCAGCAGTGGGGACGACAAGACCCAGTACTTC,CASSGDDKTQYF
TRBJ2-6,TRBV5-4,few,TRBD2,TGTGCCAGCAGCCCGGGACTAGCGGGGAGCTCTGGGGCCAACGTCCTGACTTTC,CASSPGLAGSSGANVLTF
TRBJ1-1,TRBV7-2,NA,NA,TGTGCCAGCAGCCCGGCCGTTACTTTGAGCACTGAAGCTTTCTTT,CASSPAVTLSTEAFF
TRBJ1-3,TRBV6-5,few,NA,TGTGCCAGCTCGGGGGTCCCCACTGGAAACACCATATATTTT,CASSGVPTGNTIYF
TRBJ2-7,TRBV27,NA,NA,TGTGCCAGCGGGACTTTCAGCTCCTACGAGCAGTACTTC,CASGTFSSYEQYF
TRBJ1-2,TRBV6-5,NA,NA,TGTGCCAGCAGCCGTGCTACCAACTATGGCTACACCTTC,CASSRATNYGYTF
TRBJ2-3,TRBV18,NA,NA,TGTGCCAGCTCACCTACGAAGAACAGGGCGGCAGATACGCAGTATTTT,CASSPTKNRAADTQYF
TRBJ1-2,TRBV6-5,NA,NA,TGTGCCAGCAGTTACTCGATCGCTGGAGGCTACACCTTC,CASSYSIAGGYTF
TRBJ2-2,TRBV10-3,NA,NA,TGTGCCATCAGTGAGTTATCTGATAACACCGGGGAGCTGTTTTTT,CAISELSDNTGELFF
TRBJ2-7,TRBV9,NA,NA,TGTGCCAGCAGCGTAGCTGGGGGCCTCACCTACGAGCAGTACTTC,CASSVAGGLTYEQYF
TRBJ1-2,TRBV10-3,few,NA,TGTGCCATCAGCGATCAGAGTGGCTACACCTTC,CAISDQSGYTF
TRBJ2-1,TRBV6-4,NA,NA,TGTGCCAGCAGTGACGGGAGGTATCCCCTCGAGCAGTTCTTC,CASSDGRYPLEQFF
TRBJ2-7,TRBV2,once,NA,TGTGCCAGCGGGGCCTTTTCCTACGAGCAGTACTTC,CASGAFSYEQYF
TRBJ2-5,TRBV15,few,TRBD2,TGTGCCACCAGCAGCCTAGCGGGGACGCAAGAGACCCAGTACTTC,CATSSLAGTQETQYF
TRBJ1-5,TRBV5-1,few,TRBD1,TGCGCCAGCAGCAATGGACAGGGCGGAAATCAGCCCCAGCATTTT,CASSNGQGGNQPQHF
TRBJ2-2,TRBV9,few,NA,TGTGCCAGCAGCGTAGCGGGCGCGAACACCGGGGAGCTGTTTTTT,CASSVAGANTGELFF
TRBJ2-7,TRBV5-4,NA,NA,TGTGCCGTTGGGAAGGGCTACGAGCAGTACTTC,CAVGKGYEQYF
TRBJ2-3,TRBV7-2,NA,NA,TGTGCCAGCAGCTTAAATGTCAGGGAGACAGATACGCAGTATTTT,CASSLNVRETDTQYF
TRBJ2-5,TRBV29-1,few,TRBD1,TGCAGCGTTGAAACAGGGGCCCAAGAGACCCAGTACTTC,CSVETGAQETQYF
TRBJ2-3,TRBV5-1,few,TRBD2,TGCGCCAGCAGCTTGGCTCTAGCGGGCACAGATACGCAGTATTTT,CASSLALAGTDTQYF
TRBJ1-1,TRBV30,NA,NA,TGTGCCCTTACAGGGCCGGGAGCTACTGAAGCTTTCTTT,CALTGPGATEAFF
TRBJ1-4,TRBV14,NA,NA,TGTGCCAGCAGCCAAGACCAGCCGGGACTTCCTAATGAAAAACTGTTTTTT,CASSQDQPGLPNEKLFF
TRBJ1-2,TRBV29-1,few,TRBD1,TGCAGCGATGGACAGGGAACGGGGGGCTACACCTTC,CSDGQGTGGYTF
TRBJ1-1,TRBV11-1,NA,TRBD1,TGTGCCAGCAGCTCTAGGACAGGGACTTTGAACACTGAAGCTTTCTTT,CASSSRTGTLNTEAFF
TRBJ2-1,TRBV4-1,few,NA,TGCGCCAGCAGCCAAGACCCTGGGACATACAATGAGCAGTTCTTC,CASSQDPGTYNEQFF
TRBJ1-2,TRBV15,few,NA,TGTGCCACCAGCAGAGATAATGTCATTTCGGGCTATGGCTACACCTTC,CATSRDNVISGYGYTF
TRBJ2-5,TRBV5-1,NA,TRBD2,TGCGCCAGCAGCTTGGCAGCTAGCGGGGCAGAGACCCAGTACTTC,CASSLAASGAETQYF
TRBJ1-1,TRBV18,few,TRBD1,TGTGCCAGCTCGCGCGGACAGGCAAGCATGAACACTGAAGCTTTCTTT,CASSRGQASMNTEAFF
TRBJ2-7,TRBV27,few,NA,TGTGCCAGCAGTCTCAGGGGGGTCTACGAGCAGTACTTC,CASSLRGVYEQYF
TRBJ1-3,TRBV6-5,few,NA,TGTGCCAGCAGTTTCACCCGAGGAAACACCATATATTTT,CASSFTRGNTIYF
TRBJ1-1,TRBV19,NA,NA,TGTGCCAGCCAGGCGGCGTCGAACACTGAAGCTTTCTTT,CASQAASNTEAFF
TRBJ1-2,TRBV7-9,NA,NA,TGTGCCAGCAGTTTCGACAACTATGGCTACACCTTC,CASSFDNYGYTF
TRBJ1-2,TRBV4-1,few,NA,TGCGCCAGCAGCCAAGCCCGGGACTCCCTAGGGTATGGCTACACCTTC,CASSQARDSLGYGYTF
TRBJ1-2,TRBV27,NA,NA,TGTGCCAGCAGTTCTCTCGCGGGGTATGGCTACACCTTC,CASSSLAGYGYTF
TRBJ2-3,TRBV4-1,NA,NA,TGCGCCAGCAGCCCCTTGGTGCAACCTAGCACAGATACGCAGTATTTT,CASSPLVQPSTDTQYF
TRBJ1-1,TRBV5-4,NA,NA,TGTGCCAGCAGCTGGGTTGGACAGCTGAACACTGAAGCTTTCTTT,CASSWVGQLNTEAFF
TRBJ2-2,TRBV2,few,NA,TGTGCCAGCAGCGACGTTAGTAGGACCGGGGAGCTGTTTTTT,CASSDVSRTGELFF
TRBJ2-7,TRBV10-1,few,NA,TGCGCCAGCAGTGAGTCGGGGGGATCCAACGAGCAGTACTTC,CASSESGGSNEQYF
TRBJ2-1,TRBV5-1,NA,NA,TGCGCCAGCAGCGTTGCTGCCCGTTTGGAGCAGTTCTTC,CASSVAARLEQFF